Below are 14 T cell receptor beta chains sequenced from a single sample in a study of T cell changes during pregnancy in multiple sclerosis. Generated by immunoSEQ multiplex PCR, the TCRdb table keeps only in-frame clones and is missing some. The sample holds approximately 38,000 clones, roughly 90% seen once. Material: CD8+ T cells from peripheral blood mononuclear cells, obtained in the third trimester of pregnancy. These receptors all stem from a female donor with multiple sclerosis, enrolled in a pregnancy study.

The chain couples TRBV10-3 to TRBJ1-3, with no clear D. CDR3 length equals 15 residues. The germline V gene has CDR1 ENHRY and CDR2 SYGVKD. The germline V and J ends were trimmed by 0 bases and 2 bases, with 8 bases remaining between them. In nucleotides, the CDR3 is TGTGCCATCAGTGAGTCAGGAGGTACTGGAAACACCATATATTTT. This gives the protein CAISESGGTGNTIYF.

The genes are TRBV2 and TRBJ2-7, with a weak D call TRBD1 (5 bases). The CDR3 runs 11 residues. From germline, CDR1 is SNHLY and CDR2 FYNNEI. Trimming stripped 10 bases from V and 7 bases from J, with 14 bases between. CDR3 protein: CATRTPLEQYF. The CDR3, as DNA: TGTGCCACCCGGACACCCTTGGAGCAGTACTTC.

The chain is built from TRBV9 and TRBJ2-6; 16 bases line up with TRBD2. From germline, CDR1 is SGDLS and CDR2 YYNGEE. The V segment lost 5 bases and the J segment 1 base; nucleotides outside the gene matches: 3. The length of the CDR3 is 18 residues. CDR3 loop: CASRKGLAGGSGANVLTF. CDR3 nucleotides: TGTGCCAGCAGAAAGGGACTAGCGGGAGGGTCTGGGGCCAACGTCCTGACTTTC.

The CDR3 bases are TGTGCCAGCAGTGAAAACAGGGTAAATGAAAAACTGTTTTTT. It is translated as CASSENRVNEKLFF. This chain connects TRBV2 to TRBJ1-4, with D perhaps TRBD1 (6 bases). V was cut by 2 bases and J by 5 bases, with 9 bases left in between. Germline V gene lookup returns CDR1 SNHLY and CDR2 FYNNEI. CDR3 size: 14 residues.

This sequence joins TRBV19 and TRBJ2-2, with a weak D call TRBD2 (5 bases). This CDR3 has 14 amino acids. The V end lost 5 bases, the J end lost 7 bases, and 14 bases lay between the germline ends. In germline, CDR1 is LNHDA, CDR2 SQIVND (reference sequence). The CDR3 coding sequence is TGTGCCAGTAGTGCCGAGATCGGGATCGGGGAGCTGTTTTTT. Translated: CASSAEIGIGELFF.

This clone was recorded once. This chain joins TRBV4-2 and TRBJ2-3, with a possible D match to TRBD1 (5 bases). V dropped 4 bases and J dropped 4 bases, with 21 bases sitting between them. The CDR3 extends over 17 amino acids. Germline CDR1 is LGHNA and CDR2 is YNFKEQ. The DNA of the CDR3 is TGTGCCAGCAGCCCCTGGTCAGGCAGGGAAATGGCAGATACGCAGTATTTT. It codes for CASSPWSGREMADTQYF.

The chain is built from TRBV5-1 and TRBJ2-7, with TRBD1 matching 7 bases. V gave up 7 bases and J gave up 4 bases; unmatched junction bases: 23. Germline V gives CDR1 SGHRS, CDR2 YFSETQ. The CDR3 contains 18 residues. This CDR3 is CASAPARIGGGTGYEQYF. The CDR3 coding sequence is TGCGCCAGCGCCCCCGCACGGATAGGGGGCGGAACGGGATACGAGCAGTACTTC.

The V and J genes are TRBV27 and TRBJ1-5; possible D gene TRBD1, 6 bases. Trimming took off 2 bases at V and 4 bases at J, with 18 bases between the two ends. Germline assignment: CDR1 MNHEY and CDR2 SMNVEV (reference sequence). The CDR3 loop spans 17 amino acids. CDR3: CASSLEPRGPGNQPQHF. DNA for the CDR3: TGTGCCAGCAGTTTAGAGCCCAGGGGCCCGGGGAATCAGCCCCAGCATTTT.

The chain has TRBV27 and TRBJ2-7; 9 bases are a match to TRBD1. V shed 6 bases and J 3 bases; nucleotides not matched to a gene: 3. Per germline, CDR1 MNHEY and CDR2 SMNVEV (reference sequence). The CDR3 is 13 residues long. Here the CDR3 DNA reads TGTGCCAGCAGCCTGGACAGGGGCTACGAGCAGTACTTC. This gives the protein CASSLDRGYEQYF.

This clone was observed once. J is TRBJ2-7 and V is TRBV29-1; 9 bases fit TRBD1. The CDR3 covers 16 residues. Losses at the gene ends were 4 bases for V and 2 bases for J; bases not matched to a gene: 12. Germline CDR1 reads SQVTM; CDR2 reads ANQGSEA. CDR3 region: CSVGAGTGRDPYEQYF. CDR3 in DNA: TGCAGCGTTGGGGCCGGGACAGGGAGGGATCCCTACGAGCAGTACTTC.

The CDR3 nucleotides read TGTGCCAGCAGCACCGGACAGGGTCTGGCTACCCAGTACTTC. It translates to CASSTGQGLATQYF. The chain joins TRBV7-2 to TRBJ2-5, with 8 nucleotides matching TRBD1. Germline CDR1 is SGHTA and CDR2 is FQGNSA. V lost 5 bases, J lost 8 bases, and 10 bases stayed unmatched. The CDR3 has 14 residues.

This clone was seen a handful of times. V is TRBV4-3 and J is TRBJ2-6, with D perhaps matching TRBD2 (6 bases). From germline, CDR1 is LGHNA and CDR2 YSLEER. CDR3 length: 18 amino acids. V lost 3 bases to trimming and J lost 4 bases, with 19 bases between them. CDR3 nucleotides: TGCGCCAGCAGCCAGAACCTCGGGGGAGTCTCCGGGGCCAACGTCCTGACTTTC. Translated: CASSQNLGGVSGANVLTF.

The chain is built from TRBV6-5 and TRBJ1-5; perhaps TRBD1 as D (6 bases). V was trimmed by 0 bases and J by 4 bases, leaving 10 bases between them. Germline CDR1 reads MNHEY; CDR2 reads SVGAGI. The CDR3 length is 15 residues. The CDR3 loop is CASSYSEGGNQPQHF. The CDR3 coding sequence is TGTGCCAGCAGTTACTCGGAGGGGGGGAATCAGCCCCAGCATTTT.

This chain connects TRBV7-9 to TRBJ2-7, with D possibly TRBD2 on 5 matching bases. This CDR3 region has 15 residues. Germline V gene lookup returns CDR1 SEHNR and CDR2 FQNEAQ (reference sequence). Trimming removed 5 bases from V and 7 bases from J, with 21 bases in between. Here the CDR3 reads CASSKPDFEIWEQYF. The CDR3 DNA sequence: TGTGCCAGCAGCAAACCGGACTTCGAGATCTGGGAGCAGTACTTC.